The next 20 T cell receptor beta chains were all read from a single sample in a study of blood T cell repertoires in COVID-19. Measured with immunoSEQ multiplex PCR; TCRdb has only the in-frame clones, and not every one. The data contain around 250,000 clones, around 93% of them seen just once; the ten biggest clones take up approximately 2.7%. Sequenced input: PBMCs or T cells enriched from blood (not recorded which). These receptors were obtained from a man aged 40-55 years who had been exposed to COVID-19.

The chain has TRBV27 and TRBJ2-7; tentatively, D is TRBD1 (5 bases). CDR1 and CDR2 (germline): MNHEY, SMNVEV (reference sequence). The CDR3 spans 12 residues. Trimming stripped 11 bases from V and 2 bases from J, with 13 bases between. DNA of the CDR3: TGTGCCTCCACAGGCTCAGCCTACGAGCAGTACTTC. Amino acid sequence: CASTGSAYEQYF.

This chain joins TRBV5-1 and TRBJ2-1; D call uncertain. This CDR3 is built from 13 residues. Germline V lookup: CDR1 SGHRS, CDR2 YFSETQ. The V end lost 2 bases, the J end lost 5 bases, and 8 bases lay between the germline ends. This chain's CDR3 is CASSFSTNNEQFF. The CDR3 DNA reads TGCGCCAGCAGCTTCTCCACAAACAATGAGCAGTTCTTC. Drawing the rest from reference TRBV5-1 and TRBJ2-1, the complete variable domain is KAGVTQTPRYLIKTRGQQVTLSCSPISGHRSVSWYQQTPGQGLQFLFEYFSETQRNKGNFPGRFSGRQFSNSRSEMNVSTLELGDSALYLCASSFSTNNEQFFGPGTRLTVL.

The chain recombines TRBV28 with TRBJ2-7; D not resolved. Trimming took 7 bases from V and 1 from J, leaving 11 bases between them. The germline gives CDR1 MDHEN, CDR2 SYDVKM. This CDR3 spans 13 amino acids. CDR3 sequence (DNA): TGTGCCAGCACCAGTGCAAATTCCTACGAGCAGTACTTC. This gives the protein CASTSANSYEQYF.

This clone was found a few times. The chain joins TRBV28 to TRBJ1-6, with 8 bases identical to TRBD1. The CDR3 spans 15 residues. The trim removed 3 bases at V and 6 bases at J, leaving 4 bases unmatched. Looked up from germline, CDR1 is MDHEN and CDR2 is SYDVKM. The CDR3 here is CASSFRGQVNSPLHF. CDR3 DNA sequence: TGTGCCAGCAGTTTTCGGGGACAGGTTAATTCACCCCTCCACTTT.

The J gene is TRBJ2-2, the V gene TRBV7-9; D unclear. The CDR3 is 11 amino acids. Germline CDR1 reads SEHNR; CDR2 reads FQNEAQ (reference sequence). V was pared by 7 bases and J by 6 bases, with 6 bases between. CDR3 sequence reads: CASMRSGELFF. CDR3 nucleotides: TGTGCCAGCATGCGGTCCGGGGAGCTGTTTTTT.

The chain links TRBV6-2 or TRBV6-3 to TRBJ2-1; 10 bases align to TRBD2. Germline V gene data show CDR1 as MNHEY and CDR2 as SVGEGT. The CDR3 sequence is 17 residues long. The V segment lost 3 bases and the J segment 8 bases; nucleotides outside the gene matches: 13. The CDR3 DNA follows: TGTGCCAGCAGTTATAAGGCTAGCGGGGGTGATCGGGATGAGCAGTTCTTC. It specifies CASSYKASGGDRDEQFF.

CDR3 sequence (DNA): TGTGCCAGCAGCTCCGACAGGCGGGATACGCAGTATTTT. It codes for CASSSDRRDTQYF. This chain connects TRBV13 to TRBJ2-3, with D perhaps TRBD1 (6 bases). This CDR3 is built from 13 residues. Germline V lookup: CDR1 PRHDT, CDR2 FYEKMQ (reference sequence). The V gene lost 4 bases and the J gene lost 6 bases, with 11 bases spanning the gap.

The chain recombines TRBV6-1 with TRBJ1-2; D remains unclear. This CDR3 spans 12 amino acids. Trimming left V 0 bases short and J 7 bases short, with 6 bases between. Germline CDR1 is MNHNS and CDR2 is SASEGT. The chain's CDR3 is CASSEAGFGYTF. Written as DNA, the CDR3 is TGTGCCAGCAGTGAAGCGGGCTTTGGCTACACCTTC.

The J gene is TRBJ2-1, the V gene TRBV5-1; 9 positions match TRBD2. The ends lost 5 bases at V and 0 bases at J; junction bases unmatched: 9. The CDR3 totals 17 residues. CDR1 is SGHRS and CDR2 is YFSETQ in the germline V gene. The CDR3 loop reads CASSGRLAVSSYNEQFF. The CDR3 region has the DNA TGCGCCAGCAGTGGACGACTAGCGGTAAGCTCCTACAATGAGCAGTTCTTC.

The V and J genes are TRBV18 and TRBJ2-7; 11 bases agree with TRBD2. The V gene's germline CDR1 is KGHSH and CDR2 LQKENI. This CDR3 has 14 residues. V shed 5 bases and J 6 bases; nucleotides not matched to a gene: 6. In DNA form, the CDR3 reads TGTGCCAGCTCAGACACTAGCGGGAGTAGCGAGCAGTACTTC. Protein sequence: CASSDTSGSSEQYF.

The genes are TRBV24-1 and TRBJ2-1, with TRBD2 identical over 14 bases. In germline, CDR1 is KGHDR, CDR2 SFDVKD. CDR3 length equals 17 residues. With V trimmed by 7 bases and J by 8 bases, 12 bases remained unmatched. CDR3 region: CATSRPGLAGVLDEQFF. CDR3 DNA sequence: TGTGCCACCAGCCGGCCGGGACTAGCGGGAGTTTTGGATGAGCAGTTCTTC.

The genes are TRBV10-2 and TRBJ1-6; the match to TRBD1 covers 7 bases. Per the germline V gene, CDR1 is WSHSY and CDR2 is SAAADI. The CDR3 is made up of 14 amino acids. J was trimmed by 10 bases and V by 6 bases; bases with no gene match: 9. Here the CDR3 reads CASRGEGGRSPLHF. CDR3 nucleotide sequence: TGCGCCAGCAGGGGGGAAGGGGGCCGGTCACCCCTCCACTTT.

CDR3 region: CASSDLVNTGELFF. CDR3 bases: TGTGCCAGCAGCGACCTAGTAAACACCGGGGAGCTGTTTTTT. This chain joins TRBV9 and TRBJ2-2; no definite D call. This CDR3 has 14 residues. Germline CDR1 is SGDLS and CDR2 is YYNGEE. Trimming cost V 3 bases and J 2 bases, with 8 bases left between them.

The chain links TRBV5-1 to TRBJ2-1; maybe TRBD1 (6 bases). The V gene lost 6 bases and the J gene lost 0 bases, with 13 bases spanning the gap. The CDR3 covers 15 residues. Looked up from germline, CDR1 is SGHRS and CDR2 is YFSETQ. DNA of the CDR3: TGCGCCAGCAAGGGTCCGGACAGCTCCTACAATGAGCAGTTCTTC. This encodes CASKGPDSSYNEQFF.

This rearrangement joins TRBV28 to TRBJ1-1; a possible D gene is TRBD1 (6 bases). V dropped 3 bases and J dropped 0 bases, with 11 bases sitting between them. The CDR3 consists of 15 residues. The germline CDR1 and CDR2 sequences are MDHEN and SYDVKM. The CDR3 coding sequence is TGTGCCAGCAGTTTGGGGGGGCGGCTGAACACTGAAGCTTTCTTT. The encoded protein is CASSLGGRLNTEAFF.

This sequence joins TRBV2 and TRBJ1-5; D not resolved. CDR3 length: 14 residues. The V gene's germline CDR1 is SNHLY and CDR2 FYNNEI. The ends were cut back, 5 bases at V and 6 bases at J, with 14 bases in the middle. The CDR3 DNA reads TGTGCCAGCAGTCCAATCATGGCCCCTCAGCCCCAGCATTTT. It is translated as CASSPIMAPQPQHF.

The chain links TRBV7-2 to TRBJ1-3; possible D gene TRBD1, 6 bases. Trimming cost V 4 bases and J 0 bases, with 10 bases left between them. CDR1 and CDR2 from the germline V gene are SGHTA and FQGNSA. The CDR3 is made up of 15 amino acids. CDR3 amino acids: CASSSGVSSGNTIYF. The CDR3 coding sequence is TGTGCCAGCAGCTCAGGGGTTAGCTCTGGAAACACCATATATTTT.

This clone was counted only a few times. CDR3 residues: CASSGQGSQPQHF. Written as DNA, the CDR3 is TGTGCCAGTAGTGGACAGGGCTCTCAGCCCCAGCATTTT. V usage is TRBV19 and J usage is TRBJ1-5; TRBD1 aligns across 8 bases. J lost 6 bases, V lost 5 bases, and 3 bases had no gene match. Germline CDR1 reads LNHDA; CDR2 reads SQIVND (reference sequence). CDR3 length: 13 amino acids. Drawing the rest from reference TRBV19 and TRBJ1-5, the complete variable domain is DGGITQSPKYLFRKEGQNVTLSCEQNLNHDAMYWYRQDPGQGLRLIYYSQIVNDFQKGDIAEGYSVSREKKESFPLTVTSAQKNPTAFYLCASSGQGSQPQHFGDGTRLSIL.

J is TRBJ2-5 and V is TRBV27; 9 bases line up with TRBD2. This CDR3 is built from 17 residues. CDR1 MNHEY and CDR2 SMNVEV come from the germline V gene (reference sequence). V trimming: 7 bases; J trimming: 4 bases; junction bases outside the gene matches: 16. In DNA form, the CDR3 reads TGTGCCAGCAAAAAGGGGATAGCGGGAGAACTCCCAGAGACCCAGTACTTC. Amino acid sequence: CASKKGIAGELPETQYF.

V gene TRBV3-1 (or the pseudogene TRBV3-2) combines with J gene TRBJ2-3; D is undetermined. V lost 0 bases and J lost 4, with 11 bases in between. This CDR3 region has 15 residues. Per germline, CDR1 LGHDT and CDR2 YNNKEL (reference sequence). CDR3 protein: CASSQDPLSSDTQYF. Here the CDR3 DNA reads TGTGCCAGCAGCCAAGACCCGCTTAGTTCAGATACGCAGTATTTT.